A single sample is the source of the 28 T cell receptor beta chains below, sequenced in a study of cytomegalovirus exposure and HLA in healthy donors. The PCR had 60 Vbeta and 13 Jbeta primers. The protocol was immunoSEQ multiplex PCR, while the TCRdb copy is restricted to in-frame clones and leaves out a portion. The sample carries about 110,000 clones, roughly four fifths recorded once. The sequenced material came from PBMCs. The origin of the receptors is a man aged 25-45 years in good health and CMV-seropositive.

The gene calls are TRBV4-2 and TRBJ2-3; 8 positions agree with TRBD1. Trimming cost V 0 bases and J 4 bases; bases outside gene matches: 6. CDR1 and CDR2 (germline): LGHNA, YNFKEQ. This CDR3 comprises 16 residues. In nucleotides, the CDR3 is TGTGCCAGCAGCCAAGATCCAGGGGGCGGGGCAGATACGCAGTATTTT. This codes for CASSQDPGGGADTQYF.

The J gene is TRBJ1-1, the V gene TRBV5-1; a possible D gene is TRBD1 (5 bases). CDR1 is SGHRS and CDR2 is YFSETQ in the germline V gene. The V gene lost 3 bases and the J gene lost 3 bases, with 15 bases spanning the gap. This CDR3 has 15 amino acids. CDR3: CASSSRQGKDTEAFF. The CDR3 bases are TGCGCCAGCAGCTCCCGGCAGGGAAAGGACACTGAAGCTTTCTTT.

The genes are TRBV5-4 and TRBJ2-3, with D unresolved. The CDR3 sequence is 15 residues long. CDR1 SGHNT and CDR2 YYREEE come from the germline V gene (reference sequence). V shed 0 bases and J shed 2 bases, with 10 bases lying between them. The CDR3 DNA follows: TGTGCCAGCAGCTTGGGGAGAGCTTCCACAGATACGCAGTATTTT. It is translated as CASSLGRASTDTQYF.

The V gene is TRBV5-4, the J gene TRBJ2-5; D might be TRBD2 (6 bases). The DNA end is more similar to TRBJ2-7, so the J call may be wrong. Per the germline V gene, CDR1 is SGHNT and CDR2 is YYREEE (reference sequence). This CDR3 comprises 13 residues. In nucleotides, the CDR3 is TGTGCCAGCAGCCCGGGACTGTCCTACGAGCAGTACTTC. As protein: CASSPGLSYEQYF.

V usage is TRBV27 and J usage is TRBJ1-6; possibly TRBD1 for D (6 bases). The germline CDR1 and CDR2 sequences are MNHEY and SMNVEV (reference sequence). CDR3 length: 16 amino acids. Between the trimmed V and J ends, which lost 0 bases and 7 bases, there was a span of 13 bases. This CDR3 is CASSLSVRGWNSPLHF. CDR3 nucleotide sequence: TGTGCCAGCAGTTTATCGGTCAGGGGCTGGAATTCACCCCTCCACTTT.

The rearrangement uses TRBV18 and TRBJ2-1; a weak D match, TRBD2 (5 bases). CDR3 length: 12 residues. The ends were cut back, 3 bases at V and 15 bases at J, with 15 bases in the middle. From germline, CDR1 is KGHSH and CDR2 LQKENI. CDR3 bases: TGTGCCAGCTCACCTCGGGTTTTCGAGGGGTTCTTC. Its translation is CASSPRVFEGFF.

The chain combines TRBV5-1 with TRBJ2-7, with D possibly TRBD2 on 7 matching bases. The germline gives CDR1 SGHRS, CDR2 YFSETQ. The ends were cut back, 4 bases at V and 0 bases at J, with 14 bases in the middle. This CDR3 is built from 15 residues. The CDR3 DNA reads as TGCGCCAGCAGCCTCTGGGAGGGGGTCTCCTACGAGCAGTACTTC. Translating gives CASSLWEGVSYEQYF. The whole variable domain, filled in from reference TRBV5-1 and TRBJ2-7, reads KAGVTQTPRYLIKTRGQQVTLSCSPISGHRSVSWYQQTPGQGLQFLFEYFSETQRNKGNFPGRFSGRQFSNSRSEMNVSTLELGDSALYLCASSLWEGVSYEQYFGPGTRLTVT.

This chain joins TRBV27 and TRBJ1-1, with D possibly TRBD1 on 5 matching bases. From germline, CDR1 is MNHEY and CDR2 SMNVEV (reference sequence). V lost 3 bases and J lost 3, with 8 bases in between. The CDR3 has 13 amino acids. This CDR3 is CASSFNRYTEAFF. In nucleotides, the CDR3 is TGTGCCAGCAGTTTTAACAGGTACACTGAAGCTTTCTTT.

This chain joins TRBV6-5 and TRBJ1-6; D call uncertain. Trimming removed 2 bases from V and 0 bases from J, with 5 bases in between. The CDR3 has 15 residues. Germline V CDR1 and CDR2: MNHEY, SVGAGI. The CDR3 loop is CASSYTSSYNSPLHF. The CDR3 bases are TGTGCCAGCAGTTACACGAGCTCCTATAATTCACCCCTCCACTTT.

This chain connects TRBV5-1 to TRBJ2-5; no reliable D call. The CDR3 length is 13 residues. CDR1 is SGHRS, CDR2 YFSETQ, per germline. Trimming took off 4 bases at V and 3 bases at J, with 10 bases between the two ends. The DNA of the CDR3 is TGCGCCAGCAGCATGGCTGTTGAAGAGACCCAGTACTTC. This sequence encodes CASSMAVEETQYF.

This clone was detected a few times. This chain joins TRBV14 and TRBJ2-1, with TRBD2 matching over 9 bases. V was pared by 6 bases and J by 6 bases, with 9 bases of the junction left unmatched. This CDR3 region has 15 residues. The germline V gene has CDR1 SGHDN and CDR2 FVKESK. As DNA, the CDR3 is TGTGCCAGCAGTCATCTTAGCGGGAGAGTCAATGAGCAGTTCTTC. Its translation is CASSHLSGRVNEQFF. The entire variable domain, with the rest obtained from reference TRBV14 and TRBJ2-1, is as follows: EAGVTQFPSHSVIEKGQTVTLRCDPISGHDNLYWYRRVMGKEIKFLLHFVKESKQDESGMPNNRFLAERTGGTYSTLKVQPAELEDSGVYFCASSHLSGRVNEQFFGPGTRLTVL.

The chain recombines TRBV15 with TRBJ2-3; 8 bases are a match to TRBD1. Per the germline V gene, CDR1 is LNHNV and CDR2 is YYDKDF (reference sequence). V lost 5 bases and J lost 6; bases outside the gene matches: 10. This CDR3 has 15 residues. CDR3 sequence reads: CATSPRTGKGDTQYF. Here the CDR3 DNA reads TGTGCCACCAGCCCTAGGACAGGGAAGGGGGATACGCAGTATTTT.

The chain employs TRBV28 and TRBJ1-4; 9 nucleotides match TRBD1. The CDR3 length is 15 residues. With 6 bases clipped from V and 6 bases from J, the junction kept 8 bases outside the gene matches. Germline V gene lookup returns CDR1 MDHEN and CDR2 SYDVKM. This CDR3 is CASRTSGTGYEKLFF. Here the CDR3 DNA reads TGTGCCAGCAGAACCTCCGGGACAGGGTATGAAAAACTGTTTTTT.

This clone was found a few times. CDR3 residues: CASSSTGEDEQYF. In nucleotides, the CDR3 is TGTGCCAGCAGTTCTACAGGGGAGGACGAGCAGTACTTC. This sequence joins TRBV27 and TRBJ2-7, with D possibly being TRBD1 (7 bases). The CDR3 spans 13 residues. Deletions cut 4 bases from V and 5 bases from J, with 12 bases between. The germline gives CDR1 MNHEY, CDR2 SMNVEV (reference sequence).

This clone appeared a single time. The V gene is TRBV7-9, the J gene TRBJ2-5, with D possibly TRBD2 on 6 matching bases. Trimming shortened V by 4 bases and J by 7 bases, and 16 bases separated the two germline ends. There are 14 residues in the CDR3. Germline-derived CDR1 and CDR2 are SEHNR and FQNEAQ (reference sequence). The CDR3 sequence is CASSWRGDMGTQYF. Written as DNA, the CDR3 is TGTGCCAGCAGCTGGAGGGGTGATATGGGGACCCAGTACTTC.

Note on this clone: This CDR3 is also generated by other DNA sequences in the sample. V is TRBV4-1 and J is TRBJ1-4; D may be TRBD1 (6 bases). Germline loops: CDR1 MGHRA, CDR2 YSYEKL. There are 17 residues in the CDR3. The germline V and J ends were trimmed by 6 bases and 8 bases, with 25 bases remaining between them. The CDR3 DNA is TGCGCCAGCAGTCAGTCCGTGGTCCGGGGGGCGGGGGAAAAACTGTTTTTT. It codes for CASSQSVVRGAGEKLFF.

Worth noting for this clone: Other DNA sequences within the sample encode an identical CDR3. The chain combines TRBV5-1 with TRBJ1-1; a possible D gene is TRBD1 (5 bases). The CDR3 is 14 amino acids. The V gene lost 4 bases and the J gene lost 2 bases, with 12 bases spanning the gap. Germline V gene data show CDR1 as SGHRS and CDR2 as YFSETQ. The CDR3 nucleotides read TGCGCCAGCAGCCCTACCGGGGGTAACACTGAAGCTTTCTTT. Protein product: CASSPTGGNTEAFF.

This chain connects TRBV15 to TRBJ2-7; weak D call: TRBD1 (5 bases). V shed 0 bases and J shed 4 bases, with 10 bases lying between them. This CDR3 is 14 amino acids long. Germline CDR1 and CDR2: LNHNV and YYDKDF (reference sequence). CDR3 in amino acids: CATSRDPRAYEQYF. CDR3 coding DNA: TGTGCCACCAGCAGAGACCCCAGGGCGTACGAGCAGTACTTC.

This sequence joins TRBV28 and TRBJ1-4; 7 nucleotides agree with TRBD1. The CDR3 is made up of 15 amino acids. V lost 5 bases, J lost 10 bases, and 13 bases stayed unmatched. CDR1 is MDHEN, CDR2 SYDVKM, per germline. CDR3 bases: TGTGCCAGCAGTGTGGACGACAGGGAGCGAACAAAACTGTTTTTT. This encodes CASSVDDRERTKLFF.

V and J are TRBV28 and TRBJ1-1; D unresolved. V was clipped by 4 bases and J by 5 bases, with 20 bases between them. There are 16 residues in the CDR3. The V gene's germline CDR1 is MDHEN and CDR2 SYDVKM. CDR3 in DNA: TGTGCCAGCAGTTCCATACTCCGGGGAGTGGAAACTGAAGCTTTCTTT. Its translation: CASSSILRGVETEAFF.

The chain couples TRBV28 to TRBJ2-7, with unresolved D. Germline V gives CDR1 MDHEN, CDR2 SYDVKM. This CDR3 has 13 amino acids. V gave up 2 bases and J gave up 7 bases, with 12 bases separating them. In DNA form, the CDR3 reads TGTGCCAGCAGTTTACGTTTCCGTGGGGAGCAGTACGTC. It yields the protein CASSLRFRGEQYV.

In regard to this clone: As the CDR3 is not closed by the conserved phenylalanine or tryptophan, this likely results from a read error. Because the CDR3's place on the DNA is in doubt, the DNA is left out and the CDR3 is given as listed by TCRdb. This chain links TRBV21-1 with TRBJ2-4; the D call TRBD1 from the table was never checked on the DNA. TRBV21-1 is a pseudogene locus. Ends included, the CDR3 has 8 residues. This chain's CDR3 is CASSKDPC.

In the case of this clone: The sample carries other DNA sequences with the same CDR3. The chain carries TRBV5-1 and TRBJ2-1; 12 bases map to TRBD2. Germline CDR1 is SGHRS and CDR2 is YFSETQ. V was pared by 0 bases and J by 7 bases, with 2 bases of the junction left unmatched. The CDR3 extends over 15 amino acids. The DNA for the CDR3 is TGCGCCAGCAGCTTGGGGCTAGCGGGAGGGAATGAGCAGTTCTTC. Its protein is CASSLGLAGGNEQFF. Full variable domain (rest looked up from reference TRBV5-1 and TRBJ2-1): KAGVTQTPRYLIKTRGQQVTLSCSPISGHRSVSWYQQTPGQGLQFLFEYFSETQRNKGNFPGRFSGRQFSNSRSEMNVSTLELGDSALYLCASSLGLAGGNEQFFGPGTRLTVL.

The chain employs TRBV30 and TRBJ2-7; 8 nucleotides agree with TRBD2. The germline CDR1 and CDR2 sequences are GTSNPN and SVGIG (reference sequence). The CDR3 sequence is 14 residues long. Trimming cost V 1 base and J 1 base; bases outside gene matches: 3. The chain's CDR3 is CAWSGGGGSYEQYV. DNA for the CDR3: TGTGCCTGGAGTGGAGGCGGGGGGTCCTACGAGCAGTACGTC.

There are a few counts of this clone. This chain joins TRBV5-1 and TRBJ1-2, with D perhaps TRBD1 (5 bases). Germline CDR1 is SGHRS and CDR2 is YFSETQ. The CDR3 has 14 amino acids. Trimming cost V 4 bases and J 6 bases, with 16 bases left between them. CDR3 residues: CASSAGGGENGYTF. The CDR3, as DNA: TGCGCCAGCAGCGCCGGGGGAGGGGAAAATGGCTACACCTTC.

The gene calls are TRBV7-8 and TRBJ2-7; TRBD1 is a possible D gene (5 bases). CDR3 length: 12 residues. Germline CDR1 SGHVS, CDR2 FQNEAQ. With 5 bases removed from V and 3 bases from J, the gap between germline ends came to 8 bases. CDR3 sequence reads: CASSRQYYEQYF. The CDR3, as DNA: TGTGCCAGCAGCCGACAGTACTACGAGCAGTACTTC.

J is TRBJ2-7 and V is TRBV28; D may be TRBD1 (6 bases). The CDR3 is made up of 13 amino acids. V was pared by 6 bases and J by 0 bases, with 9 bases between. CDR1 is MDHEN, CDR2 SYDVKM, per germline. The CDR3 reads CASRGASSYEQYF. In DNA, the CDR3 is TGTGCCAGCAGGGGGGCGAGCTCCTACGAGCAGTACTTC.

The chain is built from TRBV6-5 and TRBJ1-1; a weak D match, TRBD1 (5 bases). Trimming took 6 bases from V and 4 from J, leaving 15 bases between them. The CDR3 spans 14 residues. Germline CDR1 MNHEY, CDR2 SVGAGI. This chain's CDR3 is CASRNFGGTTEAFF. The CDR3, as DNA: TGTGCCAGCAGAAACTTCGGGGGTACCACTGAAGCTTTCTTT.